This is a list of T cell receptor beta chains from one sample in a study of T cell changes during pregnancy in multiple sclerosis. Assay used: immunoSEQ multiplex PCR; TCRdb lists only in-frame clones, some missing. The repertoire has about 88,000 clones, 92% of them found once; the top ten carry approximately 1.4%. The sample was peripheral blood, taken in the first trimester of pregnancy. The receptors derive from a female donor with multiple sclerosis, enrolled in a pregnancy study. Both conserved end residues are part of each CDR3.

CDR3 protein	V gene	J gene
CASSISGTDTQYF	TRBV19	TRBJ2-3
CASTPDRGGQPQHF	TRBV19	TRBJ1-5
CASSLLPRGSNQPQHF	TRBV7-2	TRBJ1-5
CASSGPGTGGFF	TRBV25-1	TRBJ2-1
CASSPTTGVRYF	TRBV28	TRBJ2-5
CASSSPTGTNYGYTF	TRBV28	TRBJ1-2
CAWSVLGAPEKLFF	TRBV30	TRBJ1-4
CASSLAPASRTDTGELFF	TRBV5-1	TRBJ2-2
CASSQGGPAEQYF	TRBV4-2	TRBJ2-7
CASRGQGRETQYF	TRBV2	TRBJ2-5
CASSLGNSAGNQPQHF	TRBV11-2	TRBJ1-5
CASSSTGDYGYTF	TRBV7-9	TRBJ1-2
CASSERQGVAQHF	TRBV2	TRBJ1-5
CASSISSGEVYEQYF	TRBV19	TRBJ2-7
CASSQDSEARNTEAFF	TRBV4-2	TRBJ1-1
CASRVGDNPNYGYTF	TRBV4-1	TRBJ1-2
CASEESPPYNEQFF	TRBV6-6	TRBJ2-1
CASSQRIQGASNTEAFF	TRBV4-1	TRBJ1-1
CASKKVLGAGELFF	TRBV2	TRBJ2-2
CASSIPKSGTSRYNEQFF	TRBV19	TRBJ2-1
CASSPGQGPNQPQHF	TRBV19	TRBJ1-5
CASRSGGSDEQFF	TRBV5-1	TRBJ2-1
CASSGGGQPQHF	TRBV6-5	TRBJ1-5
CASSGLAVYNEQFF	TRBV27	TRBJ2-1
CASSPGTGSSYEQYF	TRBV5-1	TRBJ2-7
CASSLLGVGYEQYF	TRBV28	TRBJ2-7
CASSAARDYEQYF	TRBV5-6	TRBJ2-7
CASSALQMNTEAFF	TRBV11-2	TRBJ1-1
CASSFDRGLGEQYF	TRBV6-1	TRBJ2-7
CSLPWPNEQFF	TRBV20-1	TRBJ2-1
CASSVDRRNQPQHF	TRBV19	TRBJ1-5
CAWKDRGSNYGYTF	TRBV30	TRBJ1-2